The clone carrying this T cell receptor (beta chain) appeared once. Germline CDR1 reads MGHRA; CDR2 reads YSYEKL. Trimming took off 1 base at V and 0 bases at J, with 4 bases between the two ends. The CDR3 spans 13 residues. Both 60 Vbeta primers and 13 Jbeta primers went into the PCR. Some clones are missing from TCRdb's copy, which holds only in-frame ones; the method was immunoSEQ multiplex PCR. Here the sample spans about 70,000 clones, around 62% being singletons. The data stem from a study of cytomegalovirus exposure and HLA in healthy donors. The sample was PBMCs. The TCR comes from a man aged 35-49 years in good health and CMV-seropositive. V usage is TRBV4-1 and J usage is TRBJ2-7; D is unresolved. DNA of the CDR3: TGCGCCAGCAGCCAAGCCAGCTCCTACGAGCAGTACTTC. Its protein product is CASSQASSYEQYF.